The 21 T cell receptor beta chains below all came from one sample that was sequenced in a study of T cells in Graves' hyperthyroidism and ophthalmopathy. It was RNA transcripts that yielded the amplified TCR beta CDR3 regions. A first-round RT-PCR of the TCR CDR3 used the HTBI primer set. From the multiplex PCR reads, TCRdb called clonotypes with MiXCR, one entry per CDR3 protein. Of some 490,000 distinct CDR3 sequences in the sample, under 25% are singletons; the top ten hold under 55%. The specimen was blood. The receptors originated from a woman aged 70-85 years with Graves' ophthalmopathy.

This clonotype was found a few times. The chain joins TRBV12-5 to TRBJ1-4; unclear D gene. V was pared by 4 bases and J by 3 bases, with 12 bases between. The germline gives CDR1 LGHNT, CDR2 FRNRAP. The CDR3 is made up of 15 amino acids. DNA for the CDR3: TGTGCTAGTGGTTGGGGATTACGGGCTAATGAAAAACTGTTTTTT. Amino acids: CASGWGLRANEKLFF.

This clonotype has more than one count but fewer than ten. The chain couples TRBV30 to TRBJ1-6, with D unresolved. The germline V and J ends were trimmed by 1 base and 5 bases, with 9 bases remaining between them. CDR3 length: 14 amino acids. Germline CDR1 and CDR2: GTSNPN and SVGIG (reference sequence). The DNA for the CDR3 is TGTGCCTGGAGTGGCCGGGCGAATAATTCACCCCTCCACTTT. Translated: CAWSGRANNSPLHF.

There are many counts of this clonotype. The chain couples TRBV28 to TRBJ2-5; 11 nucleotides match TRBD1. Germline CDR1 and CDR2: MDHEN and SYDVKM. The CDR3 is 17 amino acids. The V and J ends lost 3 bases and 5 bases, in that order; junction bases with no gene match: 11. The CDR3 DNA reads TGTGCCAGCAGTTTTCCCCGATACCGGGACAGGGGGGAGACCCAGTACTTC. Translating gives CASSFPRYRDRGETQYF. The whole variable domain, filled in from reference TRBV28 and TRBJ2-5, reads DVKVTQSSRYLVKRTGEKVFLECVQDMDHENMFWYRQDPGLGLRLIYFSYDVKMKEKGDIPEGYSVSREKKERFSLILESASTNQTSMYLCASSFPRYRDRGETQYFGPGTRLLVL.

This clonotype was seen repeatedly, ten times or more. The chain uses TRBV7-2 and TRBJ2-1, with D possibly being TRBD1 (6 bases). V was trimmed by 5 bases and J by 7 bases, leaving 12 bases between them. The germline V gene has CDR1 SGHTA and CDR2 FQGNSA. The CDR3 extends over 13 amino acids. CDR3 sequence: CASSITGLNEQFF. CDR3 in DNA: TGTGCCAGCAGCATAACAGGGTTGAATGAGCAGTTCTTC.

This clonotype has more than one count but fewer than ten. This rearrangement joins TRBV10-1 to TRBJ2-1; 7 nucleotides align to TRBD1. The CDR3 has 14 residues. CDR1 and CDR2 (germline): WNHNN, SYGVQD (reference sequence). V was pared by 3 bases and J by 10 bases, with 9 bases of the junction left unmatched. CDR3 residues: CASSDGYRGEEQFF. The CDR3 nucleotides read TGCGCCAGCAGTGATGGGTACAGGGGTGAGGAGCAGTTCTTC.

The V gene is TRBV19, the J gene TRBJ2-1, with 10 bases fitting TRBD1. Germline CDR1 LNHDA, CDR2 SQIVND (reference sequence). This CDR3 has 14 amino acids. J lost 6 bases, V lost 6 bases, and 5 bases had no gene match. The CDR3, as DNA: TGTGCCAGTAGCAACCGGGACAGGGGCAATGAGCAGTTCTTC. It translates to CASSNRDRGNEQFF.

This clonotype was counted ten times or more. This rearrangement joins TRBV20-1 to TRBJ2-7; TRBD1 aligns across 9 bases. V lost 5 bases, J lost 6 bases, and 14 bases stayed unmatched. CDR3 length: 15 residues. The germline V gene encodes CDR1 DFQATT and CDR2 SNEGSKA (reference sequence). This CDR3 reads CSAGQGQSPSREQYF. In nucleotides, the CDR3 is TGCAGTGCTGGACAGGGGCAGAGTCCTTCGCGCGAGCAGTACTTC.

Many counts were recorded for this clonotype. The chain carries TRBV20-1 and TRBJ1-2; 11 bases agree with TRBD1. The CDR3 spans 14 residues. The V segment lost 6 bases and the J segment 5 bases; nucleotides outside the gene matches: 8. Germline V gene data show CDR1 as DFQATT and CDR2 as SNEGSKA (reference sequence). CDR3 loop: CSAGRTGGAYGYTF. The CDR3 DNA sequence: TGCAGTGCAGGAAGGACAGGGGGCGCTTATGGCTACACCTTC.

The CDR3, as DNA: TGTGCCAGCAGCTTAGCCGGCAGGGGGGGCTTAAGATACAATGAGCAGTTCTTC. Residues: CASSLAGRGGLRYNEQFF. This rearrangement joins TRBV11-2 to TRBJ2-1, with D tentatively TRBD1 or TRBD2 (7 bases each). Germline CDR1 and CDR2: SGHAT and FQNNGV. There are 18 residues in the CDR3. V lost 1 base, J lost 4 bases, and 20 bases lay in between. Together with reference TRBV11-2 and TRBJ2-1, the CDR3 gives the full variable domain: EAGVAQSPRYKIIEKRQSVAFWCNPISGHATLYWYQQILGQGPKLLIQFQNNGVVDDSQLPKDRFSAERLKGVDSTLKIQPAKLEDSAVYLCASSLAGRGGLRYNEQFFGPGTRLTVL.

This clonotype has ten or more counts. The CDR3 spells CASRPSSGRANEQFF. In DNA, the CDR3 is TGTGCCAGCAGACCCTCTAGCGGGAGGGCCAATGAGCAGTTCTTC. The V call is TRBV12-3 or TRBV12-4, the J call TRBJ2-1; 12 positions agree with TRBD2. The CDR3 has 15 residues. Trimming at V came to 6 bases and at J to 6 bases, leaving 6 bases not matched to a gene.

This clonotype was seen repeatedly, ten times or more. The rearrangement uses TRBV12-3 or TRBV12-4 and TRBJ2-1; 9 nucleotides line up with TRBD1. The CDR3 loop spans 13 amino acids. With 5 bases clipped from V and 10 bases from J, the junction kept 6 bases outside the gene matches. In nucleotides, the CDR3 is TGTGCCAGCAGTAACGGCGGACAGGGGGAGCAGTTCTTC. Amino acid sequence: CASSNGGQGEQFF.

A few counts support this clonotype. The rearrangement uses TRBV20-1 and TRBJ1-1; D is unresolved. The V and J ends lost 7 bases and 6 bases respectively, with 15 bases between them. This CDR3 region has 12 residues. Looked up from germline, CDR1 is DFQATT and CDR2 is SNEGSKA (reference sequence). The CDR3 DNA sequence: TGCAGTGGGCGGAAAACCGGCGCTGAAGCTTTCTTT. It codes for CSGRKTGAEAFF.

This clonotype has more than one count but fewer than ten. CDR3 residues: CATSGLAGEGTQYF. Here the CDR3 DNA reads TGTGCCACCAGCGGACTAGCGGGAGAGGGTACGCAGTATTTT. The chain couples TRBV15 to TRBJ2-3; 13 nucleotides line up with TRBD2. With 5 bases clipped from V and 8 bases from J, the junction kept 4 bases outside the gene matches. The CDR3 is 14 residues long. Germline CDR1 and CDR2: LNHNV and YYDKDF (reference sequence).

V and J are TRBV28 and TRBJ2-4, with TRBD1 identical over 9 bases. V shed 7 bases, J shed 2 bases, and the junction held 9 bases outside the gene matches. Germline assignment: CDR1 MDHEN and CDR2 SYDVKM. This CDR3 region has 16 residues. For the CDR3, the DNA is TGTGCCAGCACCCTGGACAGGGGTCTGTCCAAAAACATTCAGTACTTC. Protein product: CASTLDRGLSKNIQYF.

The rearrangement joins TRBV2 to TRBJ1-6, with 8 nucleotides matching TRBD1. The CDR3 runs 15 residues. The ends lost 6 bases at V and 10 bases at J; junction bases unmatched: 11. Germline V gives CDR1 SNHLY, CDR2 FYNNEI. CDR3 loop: CASRRQDRVGSPLHF. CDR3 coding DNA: TGTGCCAGCAGACGACAGGACAGGGTGGGCTCACCCCTCCACTTT.

The CDR3 DNA reads TGTGCCAGCAGACAAGAATCGAAACATCTACACGAGCAGTACTTC. Protein sequence: CASRQESKHLHEQYF. The chain has TRBV16 and TRBJ2-7; D gene uncertain. The CDR3 runs 15 residues. The V end lost 6 bases, the J end lost 5 bases, and 20 bases lay between the germline ends. Germline lookup yields CDR1 KGHSY and CDR2 FQNENV.

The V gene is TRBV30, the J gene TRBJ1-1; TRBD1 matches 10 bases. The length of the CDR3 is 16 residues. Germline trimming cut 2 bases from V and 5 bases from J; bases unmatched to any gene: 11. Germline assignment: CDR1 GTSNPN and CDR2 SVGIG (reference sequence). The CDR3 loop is CAWSSPRTGGDTEAFF. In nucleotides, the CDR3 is TGTGCCTGGAGTAGCCCCCGGACAGGGGGAGATACTGAAGCTTTCTTT. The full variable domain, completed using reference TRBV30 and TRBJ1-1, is SQTIHQWPATLVQPVGSPLSLECTVEGTSNPNLYWYRQAAGRGLQLLFYSVGIGQISSEVPQNLSASRPQDRQFILSSKKLLLSDSGFYLCAWSSPRTGGDTEAFFGQGTRLTVV.

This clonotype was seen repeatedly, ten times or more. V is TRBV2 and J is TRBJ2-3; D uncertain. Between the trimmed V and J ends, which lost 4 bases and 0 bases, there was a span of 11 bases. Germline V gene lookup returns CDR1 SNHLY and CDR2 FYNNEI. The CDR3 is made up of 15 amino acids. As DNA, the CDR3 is TGTGCCAGCAGTGTTGACTTTATCAGCACAGATACGCAGTATTTT. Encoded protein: CASSVDFISTDTQYF.

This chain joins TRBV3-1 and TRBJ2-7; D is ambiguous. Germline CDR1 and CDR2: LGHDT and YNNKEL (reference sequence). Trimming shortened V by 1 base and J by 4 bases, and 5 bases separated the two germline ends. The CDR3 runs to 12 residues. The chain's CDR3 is CASSQALYEQYF. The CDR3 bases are TGTGCCAGCAGCCAAGCTTTATACGAGCAGTACTTC.

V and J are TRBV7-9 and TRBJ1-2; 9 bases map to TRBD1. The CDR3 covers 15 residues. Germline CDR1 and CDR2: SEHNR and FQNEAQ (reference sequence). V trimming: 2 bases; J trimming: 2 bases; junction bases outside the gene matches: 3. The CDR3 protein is CASSLTGTGNYGYTF. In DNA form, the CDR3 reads TGTGCCAGCAGCTTAACCGGGACAGGGAACTATGGCTACACCTTC.

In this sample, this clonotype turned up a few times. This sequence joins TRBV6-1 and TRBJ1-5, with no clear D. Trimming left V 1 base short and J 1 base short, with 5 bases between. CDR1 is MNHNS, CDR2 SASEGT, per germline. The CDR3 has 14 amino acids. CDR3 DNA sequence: TGTGCCAGCAGTGAAGGACGGAGCAATCAGCCCCAGCATTTT. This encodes CASSEGRSNQPQHF.